The sequence of this T cell receptor beta chain was determined in a study of T cell repertoires in cytomegalovirus infection. Study summary: Matching HLA type and CMV infection were both indicated by public TCR beta signatures.

V was pared by 7 bases and J by 2 bases, with 19 bases between. This CDR3 has 16 residues. The germline V gene encodes CDR1 SEHNR and CDR2 FQNEAQ (reference sequence). This clonotype was seen a handful of times. TCRdb itself ran the reads through MiXCR, one entry per CDR3 protein. The profile covers approximately 240,000 distinct CDR3 sequences, with 9% to 15% appearing a single time and under 2% taken by the ten largest. The source of this sequence is a human donor in good health (CMV status not recorded). Some clones in this sample may be carry-over from other donors' samples. V gene TRBV7-9 combines with J gene TRBJ2-3; D is perhaps TRBD1 or TRBD2 (6 bases each). Source material: PBMCs. The CDR3 sequence is CASILGPGASTDTQYF. CDR3 DNA sequence: TGTGCCAGCATCCTAGGGCCGGGGGCCTCCACAGATACGCAGTATTTT.